This T cell receptor beta chain was observed in a study of early T cells in non-severe SARS-CoV-2 infection. Study background: The input, bulk RNA from unsorted whole blood, was sequenced, and chains were unpaired.

cDNA molecules, individually, were tagged with unique molecular identifiers. MiXCR was run by TCRdb on the 5' RACE reads, yielding one entry per CDR3 protein. The profile shows tens of thousands of distinct CDR3 sequences, around a tenth of them singletons. This clonotype was seen a few times. The length of the CDR3 is 15 residues. V lost 0 bases and J lost 1, with 9 bases in between. Germline V gene data show CDR1 as LNHDA and CDR2 as SQIVND (reference sequence). The receptor's source is an adult who was a healthcare worker with PCR-confirmed SARS-CoV-2 infection or an uninfected control (not recorded which). The rearrangement uses TRBV19 and TRBJ2-5; D gene unclear. The sequences come from whole blood, collected at baseline. CDR3 protein: CASSIDANSQETQYF. CDR3 nucleotide sequence: TGTGCCAGTAGTATAGATGCGAACAGCCAAGAGACCCAGTACTTC. Full variable domain (missing parts from reference TRBV19 and TRBJ2-5): DGGITQSPKYLFRKEGQNVTLSCEQNLNHDAMYWYRQDPGQGLRLIYYSQIVNDFQKGDIAEGYSVSREKKESFPLTVTSAQKNPTAFYLCASSIDANSQETQYFGPGTRLLVL.